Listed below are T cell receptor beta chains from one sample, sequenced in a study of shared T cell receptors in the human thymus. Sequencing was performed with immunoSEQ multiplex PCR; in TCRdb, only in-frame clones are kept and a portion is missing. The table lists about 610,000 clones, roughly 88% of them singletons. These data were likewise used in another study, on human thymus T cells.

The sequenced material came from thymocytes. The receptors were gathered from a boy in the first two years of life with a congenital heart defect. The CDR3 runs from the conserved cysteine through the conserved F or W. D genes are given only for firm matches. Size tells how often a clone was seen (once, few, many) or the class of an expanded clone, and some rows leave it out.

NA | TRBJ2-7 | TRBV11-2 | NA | TGTGCCAGCAGCTCCCGAGACGAGCAGTACTTC | CASSSRDEQYF
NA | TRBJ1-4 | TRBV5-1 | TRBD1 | TGCGCCAGCAGCCAACGACAGGGCCCTAATGAAAAACTGTTTTTT | CASSQRQGPNEKLFF
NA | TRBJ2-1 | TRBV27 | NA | TGTGCCAGCAGTTTCGTCCAGGTGGCTGGATACAATGAGCAGTTCTTC | CASSFVQVAGYNEQFF
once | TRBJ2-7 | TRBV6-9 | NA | TGTGCCAGCAAACCGTGGGCGCGCGCACACGAGCAGTACTTC | CASKPWARAHEQYF
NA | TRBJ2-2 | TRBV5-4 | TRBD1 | TGTGCCAGCAGCTTGGCGCCTGGGACAGGGGGTATCCCCGGGGAGCTGTTTTTT | CASSLAPGTGGIPGELFF
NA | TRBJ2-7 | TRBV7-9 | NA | TGTGCCAGCAGCTCTCCCCCCGACGAGGACGAGCAGTACTTC | CASSSPPDEDEQYF
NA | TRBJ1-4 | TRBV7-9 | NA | TGTGCCAGCAGCTCCCCTCGGACACATGAAAAACTGTTTTTT | CASSSPRTHEKLFF
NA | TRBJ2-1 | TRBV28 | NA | TGTGCCAGCAGTTTACGCTGTAGTAAGAACAATGAGCAGTTCTTC | CASSLRCSKNNEQFF
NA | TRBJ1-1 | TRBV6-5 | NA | TGTGCCAGCAGGCTCCAGGGGATTAAGGACACTGAAGCTTTCTTT | CASRLQGIKDTEAFF
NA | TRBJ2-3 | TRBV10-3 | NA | TGTGCCATCAGTGGGCGGGGTAGCGCCGACGGGCCGCGCCCAGATACGCAGTATTTT | CAISGRGSADGPRPDTQYF
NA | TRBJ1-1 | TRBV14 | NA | TGTGCCAGCAGCCAGAATAACTGGGGGCGCGACACTGAAGCTTTCTTT | CASSQNNWGRDTEAFF
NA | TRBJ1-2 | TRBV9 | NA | TGTGCCAGCACCCGGTGCGACAAGGGGTACGGGTACACCTTC | CASTRCDKGYGYTF
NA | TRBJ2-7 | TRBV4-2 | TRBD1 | TGTGCCAGCAGCACTGGGACAGGGGGTCTCTACGAGCAGTACTTC | CASSTGTGGLYEQYF
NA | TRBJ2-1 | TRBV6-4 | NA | TGTGCCAGCAGCCCAACCGGAGATCGGTACAATGAGCAGTTCTTC | CASSPTGDRYNEQFF
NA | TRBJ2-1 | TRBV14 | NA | TGTGCCAGCAGCCGTTTCGGTAGTGAGCAGTTCTTC | CASSRFGSEQFF
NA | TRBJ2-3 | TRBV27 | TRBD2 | TGTGCCAGCAGAGCTAGCGGATGGGCAGATACGCAGTATTTT | CASRASGWADTQYF
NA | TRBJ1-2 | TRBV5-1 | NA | TGCGCCAGCAGCTTGGTGCTGAAGTCGGTTGCTAACTATGGCTACACCTTC | CASSLVLKSVANYGYTF
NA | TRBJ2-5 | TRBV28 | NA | TGTGCCAGCAGTTTGCACAGAACTTCCCAAGAGACCCAGTACTTC | CASSLHRTSQETQYF
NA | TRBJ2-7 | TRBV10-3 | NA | TGTGCCATCAGTGATATGCGGGACCACGAGCAGTACTTC | CAISDMRDHEQYF
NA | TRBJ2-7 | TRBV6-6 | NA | TGTGCCAGCAGTTCGCGACACAACCAGCAGTACTTC | CASSSRHNQQYF
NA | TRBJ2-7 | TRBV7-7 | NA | TGTGCCAGCAGCTTAGGTACTACCTACGAGCAGTACTTC | CASSLGTTYEQYF
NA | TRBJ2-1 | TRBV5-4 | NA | TGTGCCAGCAGCAGCTACCAAACTAAGGAGAATGAGCAGTTCTTC | CASSSYQTKENEQFF